This section outlines one T cell receptor beta chain sequence together with its context. Antigen specificity is unknown. The sample originates from a study of cytomegalovirus exposure and HLA in healthy donors. Study observations and caveats: It was only CMV serostatus that was available as immune exposure information.

V dropped 4 bases and J dropped 6 bases, with 20 bases sitting between them. The CDR3 totals 15 residues. Germline-derived CDR1 and CDR2 are SGHRS and YFSETQ. This PCR relied on a set of 60 Vbeta primers and 13 Jbeta primers. Clones were read by immunoSEQ multiplex PCR, and TCRdb kept only the in-frame ones, dropping some. The repertoire holds over 150,000 clones, roughly 76% seen once, with 1.3% to 1.5% in the top ten. This receptor was taken from a man aged 55 to 70 in good health and CMV-seronegative. This chain links TRBV5-1 with TRBJ2-7; possibly TRBD2 for D (7 bases). Material: PBMCs. The CDR3 reads CASSPGGGGSGEQYF. In DNA, the CDR3 is TGCGCCAGCAGCCCCGGAGGGGGGGGTTCGGGCGAGCAGTACTTC.